Below are 20 T cell receptor beta chains sequenced from a single sample in a study of technical replicates of blood from a handful of donors. Sequencing was performed with immunoSEQ multiplex PCR; in TCRdb, only in-frame clones are kept and a portion is missing. The table shows about 82,000 clones, with 94% occurring only once. The sample was T cells isolated from PBMCs. Source of these receptors: a human donor in good health.

This sequence joins TRBV19 and TRBJ2-3; 8 bases match TRBD2. The V gene's germline CDR1 is LNHDA and CDR2 SQIVND (reference sequence). V lost 6 bases to trimming and J lost 2 bases; unmatched junction nucleotides: 1. CDR3 length: 13 amino acids. The CDR3: CASRLAATDTQYF. The CDR3 region has the DNA TGTGCCAGTAGACTAGCGGCCACAGATACGCAGTATTTT.

V and J are TRBV27 and TRBJ2-3; 7 positions agree with TRBD1. This CDR3 is built from 16 residues. V lost 5 bases, J lost 3 bases, and 11 bases stayed unmatched. Germline loops: CDR1 MNHEY, CDR2 SMNVEV (reference sequence). The CDR3 nucleotides are TGTGCCAGCAGTGACAGGGTAACGTATGTAACAGATACGCAGTATTTT. Its translation is CASSDRVTYVTDTQYF.

The J gene is TRBJ1-1, the V gene TRBV6-1; the D is unclear. Germline assignment: CDR1 MNHNS and CDR2 SASEGT. V lost 3 bases and J lost 0, with 5 bases in between. The CDR3 consists of 13 residues. The CDR3 sequence: CASSDRMNTEAFF. CDR3 DNA: TGTGCCAGCAGTGACAGGATGAACACTGAAGCTTTCTTT.

The rearrangement uses TRBV30 and TRBJ2-3; D perhaps matches TRBD1 (5 bases). With 0 bases removed from V and 1 base from J, the gap between germline ends came to 5 bases. The CDR3 runs 13 residues. Germline CDR1 reads GTSNPN; CDR2 reads SVGIG (reference sequence). CDR3 sequence: CAWSVQGTDTQYF. The CDR3 DNA follows: TGTGCCTGGAGTGTACAGGGCACAGATACGCAGTATTTT.

The V gene is TRBV7-9, the J gene TRBJ1-1; 8 nucleotides line up with TRBD1. Germline V gives CDR1 SEHNR, CDR2 FQNEAQ (reference sequence). The V segment lost 2 bases and the J segment 8 bases; nucleotides outside the gene matches: 1. CDR3 length: 12 residues. In DNA, the CDR3 is TGTGCCAGCAGCTTAAGGACAGGGGAAGCTTTCTTT. Amino acids: CASSLRTGEAFF.

V is TRBV2 and J is TRBJ2-2; 7 positions agree with TRBD2. CDR1 SNHLY and CDR2 FYNNEI come from the germline V gene. The V gene end was trimmed by 2 bases and the J gene end by 7 bases; junction bases not matched to a gene: 4. There are 14 residues in the CDR3. CDR3 DNA: TGTGCCAGCAGTGAAAGGCGGGAGATCGGGGAGCTGTTTTTT. Protein sequence: CASSERREIGELFF.

Turning to this clone: Distinct nucleotide sequences in the sample also encode this CDR3. This chain joins TRBV18 and TRBJ1-2; a weak D match, TRBD1 (5 bases). Germline V gene lookup returns CDR1 KGHSH and CDR2 LQKENI. Deletions cut 3 bases from V and 3 bases from J, with 8 bases between. CDR3 length: 13 residues. CDR3 bases: TGTGCCAGCTCACCCGAACAGGACTATGGCTACACCTTC. This sequence encodes CASSPEQDYGYTF.

The chain joins TRBV7-2 to TRBJ2-1; unclear D gene. The CDR3 covers 15 residues. From germline, CDR1 is SGHTA and CDR2 FQGNSA. V was cut by 0 bases and J by 5 bases, with 11 bases left in between. This CDR3 reads CASSLAGGANNEQFF. CDR3 DNA sequence: TGTGCCAGCAGCTTAGCTGGCGGAGCCAACAATGAGCAGTTCTTC.

The chain is built from TRBV10-3 and TRBJ2-1, with 7 bases matching TRBD1. V lost 5 bases, J lost 6 bases, and 13 bases stayed unmatched. Germline V CDR1 and CDR2: ENHRY, SYGVKD. CDR3 size: 16 residues. The CDR3 DNA reads TGTGCCATCAGTTATTTTTCAGGGGGTGGGAGCAATGAGCAGTTCTTC. Translating gives CAISYFSGGGSNEQFF.

The rearrangement uses TRBV4-2 and TRBJ2-1, with 11 bases aligning to TRBD2. Looked up from germline, CDR1 is LGHNA and CDR2 is YNFKEQ. Trimming took 4 bases from V and 4 from J; bases not matched to a gene: 6. The CDR3 runs to 16 residues. The CDR3 DNA reads as TGTGCCAGCAGCCGTTCGTTAGCGGGGGGGTACAATGAGCAGTTCTTC. Protein: CASSRSLAGGYNEQFF.

This clone has just one count. V and J are TRBV6-1 and TRBJ2-7; D remains ambiguous. Looked up from germline, CDR1 is MNHNS and CDR2 is SASEGT. The CDR3 spans 16 residues. Trimming removed 0 bases from V and 4 bases from J, with 16 bases in between. CDR3: CASSEASPALDYEQYF. The DNA of the CDR3 is TGTGCCAGCAGTGAAGCGAGCCCCGCTCTTGATTACGAGCAGTACTTC.

The chain has TRBV6-5 and TRBJ2-1, with TRBD2 matching 7 bases. V lost 5 bases to trimming and J lost 9 bases; unmatched junction nucleotides: 13. This CDR3 has 15 amino acids. Germline-derived CDR1 and CDR2 are MNHEY and SVGAGI. CDR3: CASSLASGSLSEQFF. The DNA of the CDR3 is TGTGCCAGCAGTCTAGCTAGCGGAAGCCTTAGTGAGCAGTTCTTC.

This clone is a singleton in its sample. The V and J genes are TRBV4-1 and TRBJ1-1, with D unresolved. The CDR3 is 17 amino acids. The ends were cut back, 1 base at V and 1 base at J, with 16 bases in the middle. Germline lookup yields CDR1 MGHRA and CDR2 YSYEKL. The CDR3 nucleotides read TGCGCCAGCAGCCAAGGGCGTGGCTTTTTAGCGAACACTGAAGCTTTCTTT. As protein: CASSQGRGFLANTEAFF.

CDR3 sequence: CARADSSGSYEQYF. The DNA for the CDR3 is TGTGCCAGAGCAGATTCAAGCGGGAGCTACGAGCAGTACTTC. The gene calls are TRBV2 and TRBJ2-7; 8 bases match TRBD2. Germline CDR1 reads SNHLY; CDR2 reads FYNNEI. This CDR3 contains 14 residues. Losses at the gene ends were 9 bases for V and 3 bases for J; bases not matched to a gene: 10.

The J gene is TRBJ2-5, the V gene TRBV28; 8 bases match TRBD2. The CDR3 is made up of 14 amino acids. Germline V gene data show CDR1 as MDHEN and CDR2 as SYDVKM. Trimming removed 5 bases from V and 4 bases from J; junction bases left unmatched: 6. CDR3 in amino acids: CASSPTAGVETQYF. Here the CDR3 DNA reads TGTGCCAGCAGTCCGACAGCGGGAGTAGAGACCCAGTACTTC.

The count of this clone is one. The rearrangement joins TRBV19 to TRBJ2-7, with D tentatively TRBD1 (5 bases). V was cut by 4 bases and J by 6 bases, with 13 bases left in between. The CDR3 is 13 amino acids. In germline, CDR1 is LNHDA, CDR2 SQIVND (reference sequence). CDR3 DNA: TGTGCCAGTAGTAAGATCCAGGGCTCCGAGCAGTACTTC. Protein product: CASSKIQGSEQYF.

V is TRBV7-2 and J is TRBJ2-7; D is unresolved. Germline lookup yields CDR1 SGHTA and CDR2 FQGNSA. V lost 4 bases and J 7 bases, leaving 11 bases between the germline ends. The length of the CDR3 is 12 residues. The CDR3 is CASSSVNREQYF. In DNA form, the CDR3 reads TGTGCCAGCAGCTCCGTAAATCGGGAGCAGTACTTC.

The chain combines TRBV5-1 with TRBJ1-3; no reliable D call. The germline V and J ends were trimmed by 4 bases and 0 bases, with 8 bases remaining between them. The CDR3 contains 14 residues. Germline loops: CDR1 SGHRS, CDR2 YFSETQ. DNA of the CDR3: TGCGCCAGCAGCGTAGCGAGCTCTGGAAACACCATATATTTT. Translated: CASSVASSGNTIYF.

This clone was observed a single time. The rearrangement joins TRBV5-6 to TRBJ1-1, with TRBD1 matching over 8 bases. V shed 1 base, J shed 1 base, and the junction held 6 bases outside the gene matches. CDR3 length equals 16 residues. Germline V gene sequence: CDR1 SGHDT, CDR2 YYEEEE. In nucleotides, the CDR3 is TGTGCCAGCAGCTTGTTCCAGGGGGCAGGGAACACTGAAGCTTTCTTT. Translation: CASSLFQGAGNTEAFF.

The V and J genes are TRBV6-1 and TRBJ1-1; D is ambiguous. Germline CDR1 MNHNS, CDR2 SASEGT. CDR3 size: 13 residues. The ends were cut back, 4 bases at V and 1 base at J, with 7 bases in the middle. The CDR3 sequence is CASSVAGNTEAFF. CDR3 DNA: TGTGCCAGCAGTGTGGCAGGGAACACTGAAGCTTTCTTT.